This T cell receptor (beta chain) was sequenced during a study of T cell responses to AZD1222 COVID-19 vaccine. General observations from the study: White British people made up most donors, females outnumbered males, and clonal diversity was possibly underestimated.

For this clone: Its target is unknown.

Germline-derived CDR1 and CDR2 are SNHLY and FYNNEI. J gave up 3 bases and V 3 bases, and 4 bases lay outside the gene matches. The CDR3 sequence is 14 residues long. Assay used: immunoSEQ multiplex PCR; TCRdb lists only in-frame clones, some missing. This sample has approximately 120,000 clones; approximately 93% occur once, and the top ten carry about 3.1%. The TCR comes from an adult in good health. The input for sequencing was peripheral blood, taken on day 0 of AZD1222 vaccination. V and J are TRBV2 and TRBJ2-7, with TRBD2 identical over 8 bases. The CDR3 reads CASSDGGLGYEQYF. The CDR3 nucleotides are TGTGCCAGCAGTGACGGGGGACTAGGCTACGAGCAGTACTTC. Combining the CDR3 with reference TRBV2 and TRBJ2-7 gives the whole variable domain EPEVTQTPSHQVTQMGQEVILRCVPISNHLYFYWYRQILGQKVEFLVSFYNNEISEKSEIFDDQFSVERPDGSNFTLKIRSTKLEDSAMYFCASSDGGLGYEQYFGPGTRLTVT.